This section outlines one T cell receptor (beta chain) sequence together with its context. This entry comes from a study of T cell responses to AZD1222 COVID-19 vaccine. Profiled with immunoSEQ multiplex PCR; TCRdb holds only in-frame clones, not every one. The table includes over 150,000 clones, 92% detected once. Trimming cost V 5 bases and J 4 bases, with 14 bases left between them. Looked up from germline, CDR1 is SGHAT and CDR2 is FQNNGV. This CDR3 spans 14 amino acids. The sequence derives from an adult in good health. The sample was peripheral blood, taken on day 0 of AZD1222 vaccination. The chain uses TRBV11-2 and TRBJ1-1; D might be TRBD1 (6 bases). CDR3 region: CASSPWTVRTEAFF. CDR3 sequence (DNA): TGTGCCAGCAGCCCGTGGACAGTACGCACTGAAGCTTTCTTT.